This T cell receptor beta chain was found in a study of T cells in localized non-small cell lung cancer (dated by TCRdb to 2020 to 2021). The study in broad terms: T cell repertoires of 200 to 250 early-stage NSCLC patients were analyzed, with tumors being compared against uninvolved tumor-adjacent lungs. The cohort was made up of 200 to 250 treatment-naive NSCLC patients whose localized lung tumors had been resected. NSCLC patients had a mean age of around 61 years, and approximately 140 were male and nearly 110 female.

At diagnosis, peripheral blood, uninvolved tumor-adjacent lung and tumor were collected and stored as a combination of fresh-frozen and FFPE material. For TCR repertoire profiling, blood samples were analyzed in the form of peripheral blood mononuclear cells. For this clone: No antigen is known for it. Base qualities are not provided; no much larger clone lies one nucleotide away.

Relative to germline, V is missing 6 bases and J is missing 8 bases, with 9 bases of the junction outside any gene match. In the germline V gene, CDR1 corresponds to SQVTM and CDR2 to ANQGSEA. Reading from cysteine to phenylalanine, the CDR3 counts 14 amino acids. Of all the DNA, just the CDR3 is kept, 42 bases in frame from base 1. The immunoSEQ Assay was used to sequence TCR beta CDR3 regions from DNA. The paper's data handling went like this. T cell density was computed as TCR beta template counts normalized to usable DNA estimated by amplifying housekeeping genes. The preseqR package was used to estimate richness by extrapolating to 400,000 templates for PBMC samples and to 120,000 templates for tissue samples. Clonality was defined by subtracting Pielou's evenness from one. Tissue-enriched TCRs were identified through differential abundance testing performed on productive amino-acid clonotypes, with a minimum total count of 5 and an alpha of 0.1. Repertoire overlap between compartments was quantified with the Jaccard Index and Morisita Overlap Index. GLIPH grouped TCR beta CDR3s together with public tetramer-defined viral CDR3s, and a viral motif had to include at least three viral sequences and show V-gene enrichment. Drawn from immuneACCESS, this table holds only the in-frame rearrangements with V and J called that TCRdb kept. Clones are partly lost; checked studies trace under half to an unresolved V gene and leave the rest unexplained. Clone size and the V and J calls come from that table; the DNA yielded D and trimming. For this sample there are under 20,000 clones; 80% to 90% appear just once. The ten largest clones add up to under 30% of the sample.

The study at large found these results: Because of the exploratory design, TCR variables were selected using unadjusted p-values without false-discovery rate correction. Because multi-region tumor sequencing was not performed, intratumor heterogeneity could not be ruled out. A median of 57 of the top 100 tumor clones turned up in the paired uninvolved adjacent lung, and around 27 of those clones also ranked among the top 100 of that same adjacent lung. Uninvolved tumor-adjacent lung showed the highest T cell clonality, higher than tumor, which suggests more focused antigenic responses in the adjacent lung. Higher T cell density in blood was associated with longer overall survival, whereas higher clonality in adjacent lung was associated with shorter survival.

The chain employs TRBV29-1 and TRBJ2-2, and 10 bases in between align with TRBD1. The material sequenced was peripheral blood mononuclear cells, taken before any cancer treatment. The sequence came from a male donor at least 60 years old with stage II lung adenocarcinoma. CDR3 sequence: CSVALWDRGGELFF. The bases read TGCAGCGTCGCCTTATGGGACAGGGGAGGGGAGCTGTTTTTT.